This T cell receptor (beta chain) was retrieved from a study of blood T cell repertoires in COVID-19. Background on the study: The samples span acute and convalescent COVID-19 from the United States, Italy and Spain. Sources were T cells, B-cell-depleted T cells, or PBMCs; the material itself was cDNA or gDNA.

Patients of the Seattle cohort, enrolled during active infection, were followed longitudinally. The V end was cut by 3 bases, the J end by 3 bases, with 9 bases between. Germline lookup yields CDR1 SGHDN and CDR2 FVKESK. The CDR3 loop spans 13 amino acids. This clone was recorded a few times. Authors' methods: By means of reference gene primer amplification, nucleated cell counts were estimated. Only in-frame clones appear in the TCRdb table, and some are missing; sequencing was by immunoSEQ multiplex PCR. The V and J calls and clone size were taken over from that table, and D and trimming were inferred from the DNA. The data hold 200,000 to 300,000 clones, with approximately 91% observed a single time.

The chain has TRBV14 and TRBJ2-7; no definite D call. Sequencing was performed on peripheral blood. The source is a man aged 25-45 years with COVID-19, enrolled during active disease. In DNA, the CDR3 is TGTGCCAGCAGCCAGGTTACTTTCTACGAGCAGTACTTC. Translating it yields CASSQVTFYEQYF.